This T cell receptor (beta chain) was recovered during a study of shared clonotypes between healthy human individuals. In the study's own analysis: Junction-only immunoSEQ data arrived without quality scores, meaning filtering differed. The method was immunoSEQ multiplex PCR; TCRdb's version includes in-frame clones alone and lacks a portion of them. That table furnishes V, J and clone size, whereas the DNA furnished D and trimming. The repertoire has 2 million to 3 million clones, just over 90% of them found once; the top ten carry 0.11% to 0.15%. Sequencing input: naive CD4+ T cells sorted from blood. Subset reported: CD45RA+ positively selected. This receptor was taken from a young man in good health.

For the CDR3, the DNA is TGTGCCAGCAACCCACGAGCGGGGGACCAGTTCTTC. Its protein product is CASNPRAGDQFF. This chain joins TRBV28 and TRBJ2-1, with 8 bases identical to TRBD2. The CDR3 runs to 12 residues. The germline V gene encodes CDR1 MDHEN and CDR2 SYDVKM. Unmatched junction bases numbered 9, after V lost 7 bases and J lost 13 bases.